This TCR beta chain was profiled in a study of cytomegalovirus exposure and HLA in healthy donors. Study summary: Early released data comprised around 79 million unique TCRs from HLA-typed donors. Study-wide results and caveats: Later analysis identified around 15,000 TCR beta sequences associated with HLA alleles, using a false discovery rate threshold of 0.05. Earlier analysis yielded a pattern in which most TCR beta V segments were productive about 90% or about 30% of the time. Reports indicated that the classifier achieved high specificity and sensitivity in diagnosing cytomegalovirus status.

On this clone: What it binds is unknown.

Trimming stripped 6 bases from V and 11 bases from J, with 17 bases between. The CDR3 contains 13 residues. Germline V CDR1 and CDR2: WSHSY, SAAADI. Researchers ran the PCR with 60 Vbeta and 13 Jbeta primers. The repertoire was sequenced with immunoSEQ multiplex PCR; TCRdb's copy has only in-frame clones and lacks some. The table records roughly 150,000 clones, around 85% of them present only once. Sequencing used PBMCs. This receptor was identified in a boy between 2 and 10 years old in good health and CMV-seronegative. V usage is TRBV10-2 and J usage is TRBJ1-5, with D perhaps TRBD1 (6 bases). CDR3 sequence: CASSKSRDTTQHF. The CDR3 nucleotides read TGCGCCAGCAGCAAATCCCGGGACACGACCCAGCATTTT.